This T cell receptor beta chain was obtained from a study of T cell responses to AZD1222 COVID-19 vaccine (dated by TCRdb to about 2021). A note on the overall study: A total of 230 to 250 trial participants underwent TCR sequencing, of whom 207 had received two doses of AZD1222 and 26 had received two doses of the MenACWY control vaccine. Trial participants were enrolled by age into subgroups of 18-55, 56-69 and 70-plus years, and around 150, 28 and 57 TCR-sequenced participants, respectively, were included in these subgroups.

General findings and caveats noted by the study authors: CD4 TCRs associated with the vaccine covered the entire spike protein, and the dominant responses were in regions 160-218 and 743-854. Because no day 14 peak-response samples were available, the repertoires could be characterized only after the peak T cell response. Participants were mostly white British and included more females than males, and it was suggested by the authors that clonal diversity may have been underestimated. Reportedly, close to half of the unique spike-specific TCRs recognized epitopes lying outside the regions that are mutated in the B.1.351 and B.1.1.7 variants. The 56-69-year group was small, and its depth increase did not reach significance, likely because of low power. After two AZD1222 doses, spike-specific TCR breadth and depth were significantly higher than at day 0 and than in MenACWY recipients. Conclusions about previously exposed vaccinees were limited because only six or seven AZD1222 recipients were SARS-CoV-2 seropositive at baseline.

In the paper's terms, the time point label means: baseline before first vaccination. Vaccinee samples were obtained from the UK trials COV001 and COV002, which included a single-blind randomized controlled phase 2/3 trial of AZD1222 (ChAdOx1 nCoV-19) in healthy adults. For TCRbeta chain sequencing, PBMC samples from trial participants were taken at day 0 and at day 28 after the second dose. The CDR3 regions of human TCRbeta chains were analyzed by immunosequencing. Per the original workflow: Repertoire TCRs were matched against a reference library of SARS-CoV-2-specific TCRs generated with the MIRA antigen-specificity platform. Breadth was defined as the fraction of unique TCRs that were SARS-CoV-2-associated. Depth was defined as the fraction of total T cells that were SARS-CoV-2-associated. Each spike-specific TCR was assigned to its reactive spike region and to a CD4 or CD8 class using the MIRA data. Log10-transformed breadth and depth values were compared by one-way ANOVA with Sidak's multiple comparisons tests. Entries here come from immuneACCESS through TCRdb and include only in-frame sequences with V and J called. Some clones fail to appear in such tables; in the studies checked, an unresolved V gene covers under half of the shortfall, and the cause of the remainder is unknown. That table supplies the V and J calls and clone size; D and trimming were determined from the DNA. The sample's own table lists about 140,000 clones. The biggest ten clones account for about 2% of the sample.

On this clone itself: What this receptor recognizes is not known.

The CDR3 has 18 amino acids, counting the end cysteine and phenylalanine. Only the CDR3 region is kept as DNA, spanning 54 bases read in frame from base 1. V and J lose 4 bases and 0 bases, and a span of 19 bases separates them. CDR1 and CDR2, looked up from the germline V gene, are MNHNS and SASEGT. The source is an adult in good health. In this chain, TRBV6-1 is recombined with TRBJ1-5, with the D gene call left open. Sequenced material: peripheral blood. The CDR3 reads CASSVRAPHGYSNQPQHF. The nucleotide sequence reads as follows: TGTGCCAGCAGTGTACGGGCCCCCCATGGGTATAGCAATCAGCCCCAGCATTTT.